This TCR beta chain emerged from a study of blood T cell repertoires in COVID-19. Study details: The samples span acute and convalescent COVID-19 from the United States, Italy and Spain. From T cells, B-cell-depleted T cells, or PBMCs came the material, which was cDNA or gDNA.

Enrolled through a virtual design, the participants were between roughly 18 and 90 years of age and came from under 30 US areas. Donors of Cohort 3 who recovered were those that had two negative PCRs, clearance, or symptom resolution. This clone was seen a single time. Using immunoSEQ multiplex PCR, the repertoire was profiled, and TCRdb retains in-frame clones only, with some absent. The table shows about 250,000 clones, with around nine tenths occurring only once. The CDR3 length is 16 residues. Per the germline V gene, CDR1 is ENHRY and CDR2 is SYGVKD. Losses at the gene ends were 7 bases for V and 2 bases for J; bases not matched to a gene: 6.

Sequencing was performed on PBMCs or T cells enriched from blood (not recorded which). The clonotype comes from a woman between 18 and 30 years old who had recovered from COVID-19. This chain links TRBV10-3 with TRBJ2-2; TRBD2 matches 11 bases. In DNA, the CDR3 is TGTGCCATCAATACCGGGACTAGCGGTAACACCGGGGAGCTGTTTTTT. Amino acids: CAINTGTSGNTGELFF.